The T cell receptor (beta chain) under discussion was sequenced for a study of T cell responses to AZD1222 COVID-19 vaccine. Study background: Pooling covered second doses at about 4 or about 12 weeks.

The CDR3 spans 16 residues. V was pared by 6 bases and J by 0 bases, with 11 bases of the junction left unmatched. Germline V gene lookup returns CDR1 MDHEN and CDR2 SYDVKM. The repertoire was sequenced with immunoSEQ multiplex PCR; TCRdb's copy has only in-frame clones and lacks some. This sample yields more than 150,000 clones, of which around 90% are seen a single time; approximately 4.7% belongs to the top ten. This material consisted of peripheral blood, taken on day 0 of AZD1222 vaccination. The chain links TRBV28 to TRBJ2-7; 7 bases are shared with TRBD2. The origin of this receptor is an adult in good health. In DNA, the CDR3 is TGTGCCAGCAGCATTATAGCTAGCGGTTCCTCCTACGAGCAGTACTTC. Its translation is CASSIIASGSSYEQYF.